These 18 T cell receptor beta chains were sequenced from one sample in a study of a mutant IDH1 vaccine in newly diagnosed glioma. The antigens these receptors bind are not known. The time point here: week 5, during vaccination. Topical imiquimod was applied with each vaccine dose, which held 300 ug of mutant IDH1 20-mer peptide. The assay was immunoSEQ multiplex PCR, and TCRdb's table has in-frame clones only and misses some. The data contain around 56,000 clones, approximately 82% of them singletons. Source: PBMCs, taken from a glioma patient whose treatment included an IDH1 peptide vaccine. Receptors were obtained from a man aged 25 to 40 with glioma.

V is TRBV27 and J is TRBJ2-2, with D unresolved. V was shortened by 2 bases and J by 8 bases, with 6 bases between the two germline ends. Germline-derived CDR1 and CDR2 are MNHEY and SMNVEV (reference sequence). The CDR3 has 12 amino acids. This CDR3 reads CASSLGSGELFF. The CDR3 nucleotides are TGTGCCAGCAGTTTAGGTTCTGGGGAGCTGTTTTTT.

This chain links TRBV29-1 with TRBJ2-2; TRBD1 agrees at 8 bases. Trimming at V came to 4 bases and at J to 7 bases, leaving 11 bases not matched to a gene. Germline V gene sequence: CDR1 SQVTM, CDR2 ANQGSEA. This CDR3 contains 15 residues. In DNA, the CDR3 is TGCAGCGTTGCGGACATGACAGGGGTAGTCGGGGAGCTGTTTTTT. Translated: CSVADMTGVVGELFF.

The CDR3 is CASPQWTGNSGNTIYF. The CDR3 coding sequence is TGTGCCAGCCCACAATGGACAGGGAACTCTGGAAACACCATATATTTT. The chain has TRBV18 and TRBJ1-3; TRBD1 aligns across 8 bases. Germline V CDR1 and CDR2: KGHSH, LQKENI. The CDR3 consists of 16 residues. Unmatched junction bases numbered 9, after V lost 8 bases and J lost 0 bases.

V usage is TRBV27 and J usage is TRBJ2-4; D may be TRBD2 (7 bases). The CDR3 is made up of 16 amino acids. Per germline, CDR1 MNHEY and CDR2 SMNVEV (reference sequence). V lost 1 base and J lost 5, with 15 bases in between. This CDR3 reads CASSLYAGARENIQYF. The CDR3 region has the DNA TGTGCCAGCAGTTTATATGCGGGGGCGAGAGAAAACATTCAGTACTTC.

V gene TRBV7-8 combines with J gene TRBJ2-7, with 9 bases matching TRBD1. V shed 4 bases, J shed 5 bases, and the junction held 9 bases outside the gene matches. The CDR3 has 15 residues. CDR1 and CDR2 (germline): SGHVS, FQNEAQ. CDR3 region: CASSSLQGASHEQYF. In DNA form, the CDR3 reads TGTGCCAGCAGCTCCCTACAGGGGGCGTCCCACGAGCAGTACTTC.

The rearrangement uses TRBV7-8 and TRBJ2-1; 11 bases are shared with TRBD1. Germline values: CDR1 SGHVS, CDR2 FQNEAQ. The CDR3 loop spans 13 amino acids. The V and J ends lost 8 bases and 6 bases, in that order; junction bases with no gene match: 3. The CDR3 sequence: CASRDRGGNEQFF. CDR3 nucleotide sequence: TGTGCCAGCCGGGACAGGGGGGGCAATGAGCAGTTCTTC.

V and J are TRBV10-2 and TRBJ2-1; the D is unclear. The CDR3 loop spans 12 amino acids. Looked up from germline, CDR1 is WSHSY and CDR2 is SAAADI. Trimming removed 7 bases at V and 8 bases at J, with 12 bases between. The CDR3 DNA is TGCGCCAGCAAGCAAGGGCCCGATGAGCAGTTCTTC. Protein product: CASKQGPDEQFF.

The chain carries TRBV7-2 and TRBJ1-4; 9 bases are shared with TRBD1. The J segment lost 8 bases and the V segment lost 3 bases, leaving 10 bases of the junction unmatched. The CDR3 has 16 residues. The germline V gene has CDR1 SGHTA and CDR2 FQGNSA. This CDR3 reads CASSLNPGTGQEKLFF. The CDR3, as DNA: TGTGCCAGCAGCTTGAACCCCGGGACAGGGCAAGAAAAACTGTTTTTT.

This clone has more than one count but fewer than ten. V gene TRBV11-3 combines with J gene TRBJ1-1, with TRBD1 identical over 9 bases. CDR1 is SGHNT, CDR2 YENEEA, per germline. The CDR3 runs to 14 residues. With 7 bases clipped from V and 1 base from J, the junction kept 4 bases outside the gene matches. CDR3 region: CASKRDRANTEAFF. DNA of the CDR3: TGTGCCAGCAAACGGGACAGGGCGAACACTGAAGCTTTCTTT.

The chain combines TRBV5-4 with TRBJ2-7; TRBD2 aligns across 14 bases. Germline V gene sequence: CDR1 SGHNT, CDR2 YYREEE (reference sequence). V was clipped by 2 bases and J by 4 bases; unmatched bases: 2. The CDR3 is made up of 15 amino acids. DNA of the CDR3: TGTGCCAGCAGCTTCGGGACTAGCGGGGGATACGAGCAGTACTTC. Encoded protein: CASSFGTSGGYEQYF. Looking up the rest from reference TRBV5-4 and TRBJ2-7 gives the full variable domain: ETGVTQSPTHLIKTRGQQVTLRCSSQSGHNTVSWYQQALGQGPQFIFQYYREEENGRGNFPPRFSGLQFPNYSSELNVNALELDDSALYLCASSFGTSGGYEQYFGPGTRLTVT.

This clone is large. The same CDR3 can be traced to other DNA sequences in this sample. The chain has TRBV10-2 and TRBJ1-1; a possible D gene is TRBD1 (6 bases). This CDR3 region has 12 residues. V was pared by 5 bases and J by 7 bases, with 11 bases between. The germline V gene has CDR1 WSHSY and CDR2 SAAADI. The CDR3, as DNA: TGCGCCAGCAGTTCAGGGGCCCTTGAAGCTTTCTTT. Protein sequence: CASSSGALEAFF.

The CDR3 coding sequence is TGTGCCAGCAGTGAGGGCAATCAGCCCCAGCATTTT. The encoded protein is CASSEGNQPQHF. J is TRBJ1-5 and V is TRBV2; D unclear. Germline loops: CDR1 SNHLY, CDR2 FYNNEI. V was pared by 3 bases and J by 2 bases, with 2 bases between. The CDR3 extends over 12 amino acids.

This clone is classed as medium-sized. The chain recombines TRBV7-9 with TRBJ1-2, with D uncertain. The CDR3 spans 14 residues. V dropped 4 bases and J dropped 5 bases, with 14 bases sitting between them. Per the germline V gene, CDR1 is SEHNR and CDR2 is FQNEAQ (reference sequence). CDR3 nucleotides: TGTGCCAGCAGCTCCACCGGGAAGAAATATGGCTACACCTTC. Translation gives CASSSTGKKYGYTF.

This chain uses TRBV7-6 with TRBJ1-1, with 8 bases matching TRBD1. From germline, CDR1 is SGHVS and CDR2 FNYEAQ. Trimming took 2 bases from V and 4 from J; bases not matched to a gene: 6. The CDR3 extends over 15 amino acids. The CDR3 DNA sequence: TGTGCCAGCAGCTTATATCAGGGGGCGACCACTGAAGCTTTCTTT. Translation gives CASSLYQGATTEAFF.

The chain uses TRBV5-1 and TRBJ2-6; 8 positions agree with TRBD1. This CDR3 region has 17 residues. Trimming cost V 0 bases and J 2 bases; bases outside gene matches: 4. Germline V gives CDR1 SGHRS, CDR2 YFSETQ. Written as DNA, the CDR3 is TGCGCCAGCAGCTTGGGGCCGACAGGGGCTGGGGCCAACGTCCTGACTTTC. Protein: CASSLGPTGAGANVLTF.

V gene TRBV15 combines with J gene TRBJ1-2; perhaps TRBD1 as D (6 bases). The CDR3 covers 17 residues. Per germline, CDR1 LNHNV and CDR2 YYDKDF (reference sequence). V lost 4 bases and J lost 2, with 20 bases in between. The CDR3: CATSIEYAGGPNYGYTF. CDR3 in DNA: TGTGCCACCAGCATAGAATACGCCGGGGGGCCCAACTATGGCTACACCTTC.

The chain employs TRBV19 and TRBJ1-1; no definite D call. The V end was cut by 4 bases, the J end by 5 bases, with 20 bases between. Germline loops: CDR1 LNHDA, CDR2 SQIVND (reference sequence). The CDR3 has 16 amino acids. CDR3 protein: CASSKSSGPLTTEAFF. The CDR3 coding sequence is TGTGCCAGTAGTAAATCCTCAGGACCGCTCACGACTGAAGCTTTCTTT.

V usage is TRBV5-5 and J usage is TRBJ2-7, with D tentatively TRBD1 or TRBD2 (5 bases each). Germline-derived CDR1 and CDR2 are SGHKS and YYEKEE (reference sequence). The CDR3 is 15 amino acids. Trimming took off 4 bases at V and 2 bases at J, with 16 bases between the two ends. CDR3 region: CASSTTGQLAYEQYF. The CDR3 nucleotides are TGTGCCAGCAGCACCACGGGGCAGCTTGCCTACGAGCAGTACTTC.